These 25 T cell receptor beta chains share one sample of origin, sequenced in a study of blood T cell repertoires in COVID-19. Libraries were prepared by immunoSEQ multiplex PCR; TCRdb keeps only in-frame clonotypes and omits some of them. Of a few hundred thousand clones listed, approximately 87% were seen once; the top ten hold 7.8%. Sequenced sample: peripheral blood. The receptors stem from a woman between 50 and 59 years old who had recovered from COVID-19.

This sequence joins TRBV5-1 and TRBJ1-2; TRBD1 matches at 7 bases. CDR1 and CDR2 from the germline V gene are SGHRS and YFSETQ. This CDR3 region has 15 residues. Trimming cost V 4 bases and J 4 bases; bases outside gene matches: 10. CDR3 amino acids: CASSPRQGWVYGYTF. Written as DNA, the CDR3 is TGCGCCAGCAGCCCCAGACAGGGTTGGGTCTATGGCTACACCTTC.

This CDR3 is CASSLGQGHYEQYF. The CDR3 nucleotides read TGTGCCAGCAGCCTTGGACAGGGGCACTACGAGCAGTACTTC. This chain joins TRBV7-9 and TRBJ2-7; 9 bases are shared with TRBD1. V lost 5 bases, J lost 3 bases, and 5 bases stayed unmatched. The CDR3 covers 14 residues. Per the germline V gene, CDR1 is SEHNR and CDR2 is FQNEAQ (reference sequence). The full variable domain, completed using reference TRBV7-9 and TRBJ2-7, is DTGVSQNPRHKITKRGQNVTFRCDPISEHNRLYWYRQTLGQGPEFLTYFQNEAQLEKSRLLSDRFSAERPKGSFSTLEIQRTEQGDSAMYLCASSLGQGHYEQYFGPGTRLTVT.

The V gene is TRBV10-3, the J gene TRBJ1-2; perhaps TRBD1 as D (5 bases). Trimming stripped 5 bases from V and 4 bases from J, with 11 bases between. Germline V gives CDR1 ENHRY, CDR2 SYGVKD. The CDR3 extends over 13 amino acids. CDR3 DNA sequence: TGTGCCATCAGTAGGGGCCCCATCTATGGCTACACCTTC. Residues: CAISRGPIYGYTF.

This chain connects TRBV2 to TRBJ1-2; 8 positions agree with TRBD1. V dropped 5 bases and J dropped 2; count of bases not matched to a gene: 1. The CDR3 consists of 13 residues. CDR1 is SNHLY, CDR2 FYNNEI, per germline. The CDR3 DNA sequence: TGTGCCAGCAGTCGACAGGGGAACTATGGCTACACCTTC. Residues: CASSRQGNYGYTF.

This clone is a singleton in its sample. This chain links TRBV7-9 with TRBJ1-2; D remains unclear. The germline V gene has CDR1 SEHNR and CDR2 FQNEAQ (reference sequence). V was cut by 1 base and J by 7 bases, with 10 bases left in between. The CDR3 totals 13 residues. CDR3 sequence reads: CASSLGSGGGYTF. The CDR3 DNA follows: TGTGCCAGCAGCTTAGGCTCGGGAGGTGGCTACACCTTC.

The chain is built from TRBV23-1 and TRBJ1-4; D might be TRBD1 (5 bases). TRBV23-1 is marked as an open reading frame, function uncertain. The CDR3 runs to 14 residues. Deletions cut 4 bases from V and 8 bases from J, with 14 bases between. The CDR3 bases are TGCGCCAGCAGTCGGTCGGGACTCAGGGAAAAACTGTTTTTT. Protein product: CASSRSGLREKLFF.

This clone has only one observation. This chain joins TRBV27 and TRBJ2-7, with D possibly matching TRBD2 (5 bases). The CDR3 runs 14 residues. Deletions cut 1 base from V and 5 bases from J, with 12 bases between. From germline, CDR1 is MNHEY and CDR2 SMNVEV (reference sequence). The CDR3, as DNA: TGTGCCAGCAGTTTATATCAGCGGCCAAACGAGCAGTACTTC. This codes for CASSLYQRPNEQYF.

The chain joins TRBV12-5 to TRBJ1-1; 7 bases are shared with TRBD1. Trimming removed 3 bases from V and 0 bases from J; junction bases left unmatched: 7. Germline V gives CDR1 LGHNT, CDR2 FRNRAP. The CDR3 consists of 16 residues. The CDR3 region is CASGFSGGQVNTEAFF. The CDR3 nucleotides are TGTGCTAGTGGTTTCTCAGGGGGGCAGGTGAACACTGAAGCTTTCTTT.

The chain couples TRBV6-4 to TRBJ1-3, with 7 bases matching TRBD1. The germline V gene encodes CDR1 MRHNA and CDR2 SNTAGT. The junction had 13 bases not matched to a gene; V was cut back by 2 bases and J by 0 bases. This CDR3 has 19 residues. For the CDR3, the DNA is TGTGCCAGCAGTGACCCATCTCCACAGGGGCTTTCCTCTGGAAACACCATATATTTT. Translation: CASSDPSPQGLSSGNTIYF.

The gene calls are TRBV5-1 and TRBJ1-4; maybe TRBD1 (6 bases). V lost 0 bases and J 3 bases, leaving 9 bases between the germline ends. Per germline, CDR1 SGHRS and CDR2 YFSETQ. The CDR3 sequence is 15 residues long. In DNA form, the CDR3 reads TGCGCCAGCAGCTTGGCAGGGGCGGCTAATGAAAAACTGTTTTTT. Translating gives CASSLAGAANEKLFF. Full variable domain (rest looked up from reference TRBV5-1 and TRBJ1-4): KAGVTQTPRYLIKTRGQQVTLSCSPISGHRSVSWYQQTPGQGLQFLFEYFSETQRNKGNFPGRFSGRQFSNSRSEMNVSTLELGDSALYLCASSLAGAANEKLFFGSGTQLSVL.

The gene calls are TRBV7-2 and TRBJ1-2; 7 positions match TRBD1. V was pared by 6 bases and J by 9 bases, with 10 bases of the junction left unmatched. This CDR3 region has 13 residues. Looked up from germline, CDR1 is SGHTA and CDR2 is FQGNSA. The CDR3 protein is CASRPDRVSRYTF. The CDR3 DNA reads TGTGCCAGCAGACCAGACAGGGTTTCCCGCTACACCTTC.

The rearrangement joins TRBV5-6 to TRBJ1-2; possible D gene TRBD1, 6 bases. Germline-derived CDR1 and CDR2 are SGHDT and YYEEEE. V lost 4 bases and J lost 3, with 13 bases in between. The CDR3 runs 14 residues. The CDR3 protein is CASSHDRFYYGYTF. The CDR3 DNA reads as TGTGCCAGCAGCCACGACAGGTTTTACTATGGCTACACCTTC. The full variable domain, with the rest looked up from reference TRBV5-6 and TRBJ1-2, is DAGVTQSPTHLIKTRGQQVTLRCSPKSGHDTVSWYQQALGQGPQFIFQYYEEEERQRGNFPDRFSGHQFPNYSSELNVNALLLGDSALYLCASSHDRFYYGYTFGSGTRLTVV.

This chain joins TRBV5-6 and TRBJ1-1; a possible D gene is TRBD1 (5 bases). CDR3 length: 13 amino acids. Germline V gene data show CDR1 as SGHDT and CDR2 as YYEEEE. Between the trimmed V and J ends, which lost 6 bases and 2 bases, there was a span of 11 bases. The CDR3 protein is CASTWGGNTEAFF. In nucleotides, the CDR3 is TGTGCCAGCACCTGGGGCGGAAACACTGAAGCTTTCTTT.

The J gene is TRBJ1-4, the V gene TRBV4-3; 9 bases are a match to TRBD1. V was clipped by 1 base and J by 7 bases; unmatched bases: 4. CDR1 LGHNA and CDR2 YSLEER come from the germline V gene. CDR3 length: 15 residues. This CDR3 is CASSQGDREGEKLFF. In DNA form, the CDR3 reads TGCGCCAGCAGCCAAGGGGACAGGGAGGGTGAAAAACTGTTTTTT.

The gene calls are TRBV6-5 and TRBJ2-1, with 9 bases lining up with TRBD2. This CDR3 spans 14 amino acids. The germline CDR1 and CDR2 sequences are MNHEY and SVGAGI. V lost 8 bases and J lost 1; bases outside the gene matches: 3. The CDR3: CASGLASSYNEQFF. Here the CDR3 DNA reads TGTGCCAGCGGACTAGCGTCGTCCTACAATGAGCAGTTCTTC.

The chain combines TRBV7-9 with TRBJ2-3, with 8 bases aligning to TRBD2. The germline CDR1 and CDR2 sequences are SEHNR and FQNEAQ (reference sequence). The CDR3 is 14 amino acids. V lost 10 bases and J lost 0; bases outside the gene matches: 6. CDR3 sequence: CATSREGSTDTQYF. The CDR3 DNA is TGTGCCACCTCCCGGGAGGGAAGCACAGATACGCAGTATTTT.

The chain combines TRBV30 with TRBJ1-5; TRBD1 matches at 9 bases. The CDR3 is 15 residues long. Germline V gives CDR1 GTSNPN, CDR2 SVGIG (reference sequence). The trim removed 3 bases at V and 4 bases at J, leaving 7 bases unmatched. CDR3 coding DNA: TGTGCCTGGAGCCTTCAGGACAGGGGAAATCAGCCCCAGCATTTT. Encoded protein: CAWSLQDRGNQPQHF.

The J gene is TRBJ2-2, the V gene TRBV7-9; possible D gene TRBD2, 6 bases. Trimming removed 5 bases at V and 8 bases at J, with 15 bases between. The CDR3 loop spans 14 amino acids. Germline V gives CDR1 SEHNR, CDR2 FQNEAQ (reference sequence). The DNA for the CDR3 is TGTGCCAGCAGCCCGGTGGGGGACTTGGGGGAGCTGTTTTTT. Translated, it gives CASSPVGDLGELFF.

The CDR3 DNA sequence: TGTGCCAGCAGTTTTCAGGGAGGAGTTCGCCCCCAGCATTTT. Translated: CASSFQGGVRPQHF. The rearrangement links TRBV27 to TRBJ1-5; tentative D call: TRBD1 (5 bases). Trimming left V 3 bases short and J 10 bases short, with 16 bases between. Germline-derived CDR1 and CDR2 are MNHEY and SMNVEV (reference sequence). This CDR3 contains 14 residues.

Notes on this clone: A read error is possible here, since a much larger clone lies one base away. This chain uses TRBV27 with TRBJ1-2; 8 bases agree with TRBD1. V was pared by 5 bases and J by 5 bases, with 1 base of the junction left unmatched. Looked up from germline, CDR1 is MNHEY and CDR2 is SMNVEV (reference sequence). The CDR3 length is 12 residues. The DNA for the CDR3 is TGTGCCAGCAGTCGACAGGGGTATGGCTACACCTTC. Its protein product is CASSRQGYGYTF.

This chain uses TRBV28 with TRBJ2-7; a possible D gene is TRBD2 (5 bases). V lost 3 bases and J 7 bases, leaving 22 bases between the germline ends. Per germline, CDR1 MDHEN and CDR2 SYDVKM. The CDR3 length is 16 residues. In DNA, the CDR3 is TGTGCCAGCAGTTTGGGTATGGCAGGAGGTTTCGGTGAGCAGTACTTC. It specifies CASSLGMAGGFGEQYF.

The DNA of the CDR3 is TGTGCCAGTACTGACAGGGTCGGTTCACCCCTCCACTTT. It is translated as CASTDRVGSPLHF. V usage is TRBV19 and J usage is TRBJ1-6; 7 bases are shared with TRBD1. Germline V lookup: CDR1 LNHDA, CDR2 SQIVND (reference sequence). The CDR3 sequence is 13 residues long. V dropped 7 bases and J dropped 9; count of bases not matched to a gene: 6.

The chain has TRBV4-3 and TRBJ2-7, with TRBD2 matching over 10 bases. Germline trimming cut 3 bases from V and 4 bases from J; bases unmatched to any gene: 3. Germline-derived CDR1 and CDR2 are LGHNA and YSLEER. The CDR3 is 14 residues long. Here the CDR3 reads CASSHRGLAYEQYF. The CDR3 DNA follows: TGCGCCAGCAGCCACCGGGGACTAGCGTACGAGCAGTACTTC.

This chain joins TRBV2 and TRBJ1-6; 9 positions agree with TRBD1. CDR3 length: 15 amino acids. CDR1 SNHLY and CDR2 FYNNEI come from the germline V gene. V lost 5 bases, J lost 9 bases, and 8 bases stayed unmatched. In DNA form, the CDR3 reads TGTGCCAGCAGTACAGGACAGGGGCTGGGTTCACCCCTCCACTTT. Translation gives CASSTGQGLGSPLHF. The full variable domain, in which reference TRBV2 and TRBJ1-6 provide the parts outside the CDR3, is EPEVTQTPSHQVTQMGQEVILRCVPISNHLYFYWYRQILGQKVEFLVSFYNNEISEKSEIFDDQFSVERPDGSNFTLKIRSTKLEDSAMYFCASSTGQGLGSPLHFGNGTRLTVT.

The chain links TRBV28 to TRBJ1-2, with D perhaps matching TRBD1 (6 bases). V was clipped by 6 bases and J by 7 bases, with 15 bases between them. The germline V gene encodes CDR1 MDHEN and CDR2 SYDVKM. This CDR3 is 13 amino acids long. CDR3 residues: CASRKKQGRGYTF. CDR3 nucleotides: TGTGCCAGCAGAAAAAAACAGGGACGTGGCTACACCTTC.